The 11 T cell receptor beta chains in this list originate from one sample, sequenced in a study of early T cells in non-severe SARS-CoV-2 infection. TCRdb redid the calling of the 5' RACE reads with MiXCR, one entry per CDR3 protein. The sample records 62,000 or so distinct CDR3 sequences, roughly a tenth being singletons. Material: whole blood. The receptors originated from an adult who was a healthcare worker with PCR-confirmed SARS-CoV-2 infection or an uninfected control (not recorded which).

This clonotype was observed at least ten times. The V call is TRBV20-1, the J call TRBJ1-1; no clear D gene. V was clipped by 3 bases and J by 0 bases, with 8 bases between them. Germline loops: CDR1 DFQATT, CDR2 SNEGSKA (reference sequence). The CDR3 is 13 amino acids. The CDR3 nucleotides read TGCAGTGCTAGTAACCAGATGAACACTGAAGCTTTCTTT. It codes for CSASNQMNTEAFF.

This clonotype showed up many times. The rearrangement uses TRBV12-3 or TRBV12-4 and TRBJ2-1; weak D call: TRBD1 (6 bases). Trimming took 5 bases from V and 8 from J, leaving 10 bases between them. CDR3 length: 12 amino acids. The CDR3 protein is CASSLQGYEQFF. CDR3 DNA sequence: TGTGCCAGCAGTCTACAGGGCTATGAGCAGTTCTTC.

About this clonotype: A read error may produce the germline difference seen at one junction end. This chain uses TRBV3-1 with TRBJ2-2; 9 bases map to TRBD1. The length of the CDR3 is 17 residues. CDR1 LGHDT and CDR2 YNNKEL come from the germline V gene (reference sequence). CDR3 sequence reads: CASSQTTGTGNPGELFF. The CDR3 DNA is TGTGCCAGCAGCCAAACCACCGGGACAGGGAACCCCGGGGAGCTGTTTTTT. The full variable domain, rest sourced from reference TRBV3-1 and TRBJ2-2, is DTAVSQTPKYLVTQMGNDKSIKCEQNLGHDTMYWYKQDSKKFLKIMFSYNNKELIINETVPNRFSPKSPDKAHLNLHINSLELGDSAVYFCASSQTTGTGNPGELFFGEGSRLTVL.

The chain uses TRBV5-1 and TRBJ1-2; TRBD1 might be the D (5 bases). Per the germline V gene, CDR1 is SGHRS and CDR2 is YFSETQ. Trimming left V 3 bases short and J 2 bases short, with 8 bases between. The CDR3 has 13 residues. CDR3 in DNA: TGCGCCAGCAGCTCGGGACCCAACTATGGCTACACCTTC. Translating gives CASSSGPNYGYTF.

The rearrangement joins TRBV5-5 to TRBJ2-5, with 14 bases that match TRBD2. Germline loops: CDR1 SGHKS, CDR2 YYEKEE (reference sequence). This CDR3 has 18 residues. V was pared by 5 bases and J by 0 bases, with 9 bases of the junction left unmatched. This chain's CDR3 is CASRVGLAGGMYQETQYF. DNA of the CDR3: TGTGCCAGCAGGGTAGGACTAGCGGGGGGCATGTACCAAGAGACCCAGTACTTC.

The V and J genes are TRBV29-1 and TRBJ1-2, with D tentatively TRBD1 (6 bases). Looked up from germline, CDR1 is SQVTM and CDR2 is ANQGSEA. The CDR3 is made up of 14 amino acids. V lost 2 bases to trimming and J lost 2 bases, with 12 bases between them. The CDR3 is CSVERAGENYGYTF. CDR3 coding DNA: TGCAGCGTTGAACGCGCAGGGGAAAACTATGGCTACACCTTC.

This chain uses TRBV5-1 with TRBJ1-1; 7 bases match TRBD1. CDR1 is SGHRS and CDR2 is YFSETQ in the germline V gene. The CDR3 runs 15 residues. Losses at the gene ends were 4 bases for V and 4 bases for J; bases not matched to a gene: 10. This chain's CDR3 is CASSVTTGSSTEAFF. CDR3 coding DNA: TGCGCCAGCAGCGTGACGACAGGGTCATCCACTGAAGCTTTCTTT.

This chain connects TRBV15 to TRBJ2-5; TRBD1 might be the D (5 bases). Trimming removed 2 bases from V and 1 base from J, with 11 bases in between. The germline V gene encodes CDR1 LNHNV and CDR2 YYDKDF (reference sequence). The CDR3 is 15 residues long. DNA for the CDR3: TGTGCCACCAGCAGACCCGGACAACTCCAAGAGACCCAGTACTTC. Translation: CATSRPGQLQETQYF.

This clonotype was recorded at least ten times. V gene TRBV5-1 combines with J gene TRBJ1-2, with TRBD1 matching 7 bases. In germline, CDR1 is SGHRS, CDR2 YFSETQ. The length of the CDR3 is 14 residues. V lost 2 bases to trimming and J lost 5 bases; unmatched junction nucleotides: 6. DNA for the CDR3: TGCGCCAGCAGCTTTGGAGGACAGGCGTATGGCTACACCTTC. It translates to CASSFGGQAYGYTF.

J is TRBJ2-3 and V is TRBV19, with D tentatively TRBD1 or TRBD2 (5 bases each). In germline, CDR1 is LNHDA, CDR2 SQIVND (reference sequence). Between the trimmed V and J ends, which lost 5 bases and 3 bases, there was a span of 12 bases. This CDR3 is 14 amino acids long. The CDR3 DNA reads as TGTGCCAGTAGTCCAGACAGAGGGACAGATACGCAGTATTTT. Protein sequence: CASSPDRGTDTQYF.

The CDR3 sequence is CAIRSDLVDGYTF. The CDR3 coding sequence is TGTGCCATCAGGAGCGATTTGGTGGATGGCTACACCTTC. This chain uses TRBV10-3 with TRBJ1-2; D gene ambiguous. Germline lookup yields CDR1 ENHRY and CDR2 SYGVKD. V lost 6 bases and J lost 6, with 14 bases in between. There are 13 residues in the CDR3.